Below are 22 T cell receptor beta chains sequenced from a single sample in a study of identical twins. Each CDR3 protein gets one entry after TCRdb re-called the 5' RACE reads with MiXCR. Among about 100,000 distinct CDR3 sequences listed, 5.5% to 7% were seen once. Input material: memory T cells sorted from blood. These receptors originate from a woman aged 50 to 60 in good health.

Ten or more counts support this clonotype. The rearrangement uses TRBV12-3 or TRBV12-4 and TRBJ1-2; D perhaps matches TRBD1 (6 bases). CDR3 length: 13 residues. V was shortened by 3 bases and J by 14 bases, with 19 bases between the two germline ends. CDR3 in DNA: TGTGCCAGCAGTTTTAGTAGGGGGGATAGAAGAACCTTC. Translation gives CASSFSRGDRRTF.

This clonotype was counted at least ten times. CDR3 sequence reads: CASSSNSGTGTETQYF. The DNA for the CDR3 is TGTGCCAGCAGCTCAAACTCCGGGACAGGGACGGAGACCCAGTACTTC. The V and J genes are TRBV12-3 or TRBV12-4 and TRBJ2-5; the match to TRBD1 covers 9 bases. CDR3 length equals 16 residues. Trimming removed 6 bases from V and 5 bases from J; junction bases left unmatched: 13.

Ten or more counts support this clonotype. The V gene is TRBV5-4, the J gene TRBJ2-2, with 9 bases lining up with TRBD2. This CDR3 is built from 15 residues. With V trimmed by 0 bases and J by 4 bases, 1 base remained unmatched. Germline CDR1 reads SGHNT; CDR2 reads YYREEE (reference sequence). CDR3 DNA: TGTGCCAGCAGCTTGGTGGGACTAGCCACCGGGGAGCTGTTTTTT. Translating gives CASSLVGLATGELFF.

This clonotype showed up just a few times. This chain joins TRBV29-1 and TRBJ2-1; TRBD2 matches 7 bases. The germline V gene encodes CDR1 SQVTM and CDR2 ANQGSEA. The CDR3 extends over 15 amino acids. This CDR3 reads CSHTPPGGGSNEQFF. The CDR3 coding sequence is TGCAGTCACACCCCTCCGGGGGGAGGGAGCAATGAGCAGTTCTTC.

This clonotype was seen only a few times. The V and J genes are TRBV19 and TRBJ1-2; no firm D call. Germline lookup yields CDR1 LNHDA and CDR2 SQIVND (reference sequence). This CDR3 spans 13 amino acids. V gave up 0 bases and J gave up 0 bases, with 2 bases separating them. The CDR3 region is CASSIDANYGYTF. The CDR3 DNA sequence: TGTGCCAGTAGTATAGATGCTAACTATGGCTACACCTTC.

At least ten counts were recorded for this clonotype. The rearrangement links TRBV28 to TRBJ2-2, with D unresolved. From germline, CDR1 is MDHEN and CDR2 SYDVKM. CDR3 length: 12 amino acids. V lost 6 bases to trimming and J lost 5 bases, with 7 bases between them. The CDR3 protein is CASRTRTGELFF. The CDR3 nucleotides read TGTGCCAGCAGGACCAGAACCGGGGAGCTGTTTTTT.

There are many counts of this clonotype. This chain joins TRBV29-1 and TRBJ1-2; 10 nucleotides agree with TRBD1. Trimming cost V 7 bases and J 8 bases; bases outside gene matches: 7. The germline V gene encodes CDR1 SQVTM and CDR2 ANQGSEA. The CDR3 length is 12 residues. DNA for the CDR3: TGCAGCGCCTCGGACAGGGGGTTGGGCTACACCTTC. It yields the protein CSASDRGLGYTF.

This clonotype was counted at least ten times. The chain combines TRBV13 with TRBJ2-7; 12 positions agree with TRBD2. Trimming at V came to 3 bases and at J to 8 bases, leaving 5 bases not matched to a gene. Germline V gene sequence: CDR1 PRHDT, CDR2 FYEKMQ (reference sequence). The CDR3 is 14 amino acids. CDR3 amino acids: CASSFGTSGLQQYF. The CDR3 nucleotides are TGTGCCAGCAGCTTTGGGACTAGCGGGCTACAGCAGTACTTC.

The sample holds many counts of this clonotype. CDR3 protein: CASSPQNSKNIQYF. Written as DNA, the CDR3 is TGTGCCAGCAGCCCTCAGAACTCCAAAAACATTCAGTACTTC. The chain uses TRBV9 and TRBJ2-4; D gene uncertain. Germline V gives CDR1 SGDLS, CDR2 YYNGEE. CDR3 length: 14 amino acids. Trimming took off 4 bases at V and 2 bases at J, with 10 bases between the two ends.

This clonotype has a count of ten or more. The V gene is TRBV3-1, the J gene TRBJ2-5; D unclear. Trimming removed 2 bases at V and 4 bases at J, with 11 bases between. CDR1 is LGHDT, CDR2 YNNKEL, per germline (reference sequence). The CDR3 length is 14 residues. The DNA for the CDR3 is TGTGCCAGCAGCCAACTGACCCCCCCAGAGACCCAGTACTTC. This gives the protein CASSQLTPPETQYF.

This clonotype was counted many times. This rearrangement joins TRBV7-2 to TRBJ1-1, with a weak D call TRBD1 (5 bases). Germline CDR1 reads SGHTA; CDR2 reads FQGNSA. The CDR3 has 13 amino acids. Trimming took 6 bases from V and 5 from J, leaving 13 bases between them. CDR3 DNA sequence: TGTGCCAGCAGGGGGGGTTCGGGAACTGAAGCTTTCTTT. This gives the protein CASRGGSGTEAFF.

This clonotype was detected ten times or more. The chain is built from TRBV5-1 and TRBJ2-7; tentative D call: TRBD2 (6 bases). The CDR3 spans 15 residues. Trimming took off 0 bases at V and 6 bases at J, with 16 bases between the two ends. CDR1 is SGHRS, CDR2 YFSETQ, per germline. The CDR3 region has the DNA TGCGCCAGCAGCTTGGCCAAAGGTAGGGGAGGCGAGCAGTACTTC. Translating gives CASSLAKGRGGEQYF.

This clonotype was seen at least ten times. The CDR3 DNA follows: TGTGCCAGCAGCGCGAGACTAGCGGGAGGCCGCACAGATACGCAGTATTTT. Translating it yields CASSARLAGGRTDTQYF. V and J are TRBV3-1 and TRBJ2-3; 13 bases agree with TRBD2. Germline V gene sequence: CDR1 LGHDT, CDR2 YNNKEL (reference sequence). J gave up 1 base and V 5 bases, and 6 bases lay outside the gene matches. This CDR3 region has 17 residues.

This clonotype was recorded at least ten times. The rearrangement joins TRBV3-1 to TRBJ2-1, with D tentatively TRBD2 (5 bases). Germline CDR1 LGHDT, CDR2 YNNKEL (reference sequence). Trimming cost V 1 base and J 9 bases, with 10 bases left between them. CDR3 length: 13 amino acids. The CDR3 reads CASSQGREGEQFF. In DNA, the CDR3 is TGTGCCAGCAGCCAAGGACGCGAGGGTGAGCAGTTCTTC.

This clonotype was observed at least ten times. The chain combines TRBV20-1 with TRBJ2-1, with a tentative D call TRBD2 (6 bases). The CDR3 contains 14 residues. CDR1 is DFQATT, CDR2 SNEGSKA, per germline (reference sequence). Trimming left V 3 bases short and J 7 bases short, with 16 bases between. The CDR3 reads CSASSGTEVNEQFF. In nucleotides, the CDR3 is TGCAGTGCTAGCTCCGGGACTGAGGTAAATGAGCAGTTCTTC.

This clonotype was observed a few times. The rearrangement uses TRBV5-6 and TRBJ2-7; D is tentatively TRBD1 or TRBD2 (5 bases each). The CDR3 length is 15 residues. Germline assignment: CDR1 SGHDT and CDR2 YYEEEE. V dropped 3 bases and J dropped 3 bases, with 16 bases sitting between them. DNA of the CDR3: TGTGCCAGCAGCTCACTCGGTACGGGGCGCTACGAGCAGTACTTC. Translating gives CASSSLGTGRYEQYF.

This clonotype was observed at least ten times. J is TRBJ1-2 and V is TRBV15; D may be TRBD1 (5 bases). Germline V gene lookup returns CDR1 LNHNV and CDR2 YYDKDF (reference sequence). V shed 0 bases and J shed 4 bases, with 12 bases lying between them. The CDR3 covers 15 residues. Here the CDR3 reads CATSRETGTGYGYTF. CDR3 bases: TGTGCCACCAGCAGAGAGACCGGGACGGGCTATGGCTACACCTTC.

This clonotype was detected ten times or more. The V call is TRBV5-1, the J call TRBJ2-2, with D unclear. From germline, CDR1 is SGHRS and CDR2 YFSETQ. The CDR3 contains 14 residues. The V end lost 1 base, the J end lost 5 bases, and 9 bases lay between the germline ends. The CDR3 is CASSLWIKTGELFF. Written as DNA, the CDR3 is TGCGCCAGCAGCTTGTGGATCAAAACCGGGGAGCTGTTTTTT.

With respect to this clonotype: Its ends do not fully match the called genes, so a read error is possible. V usage is TRBV19 and J usage is TRBJ1-1, with 7 bases identical to TRBD1. CDR1 and CDR2 (germline): LNHDA, SQIVND (reference sequence). The CDR3 consists of 13 residues. The CDR3: CVSSEGARSEAFF. In DNA, the CDR3 is TGTGTCAGTAGCGAGGGGGCGCGGAGTGAAGCTTTCTTT.

This rearrangement joins TRBV6-5 to TRBJ1-3, with D unresolved. CDR1 is MNHEY, CDR2 SVGAGI, per germline. The ends were cut back, 2 bases at V and 0 bases at J, with 5 bases in the middle. The CDR3 loop spans 14 amino acids. The CDR3 loop reads CASSYETSGNTIYF. CDR3 bases: TGTGCCAGCAGTTACGAGACCTCTGGAAACACCATATATTTT.

This clonotype came up many times. This sequence joins TRBV11-3 and TRBJ2-3; D call uncertain. This CDR3 is built from 15 residues. Germline V lookup: CDR1 SGHNT, CDR2 YENEEA. V dropped 2 bases and J dropped 0 bases, with 9 bases sitting between them. CDR3 protein: CASSLPNPSTDTQYF. In DNA, the CDR3 is TGTGCCAGCAGCTTACCTAATCCCAGCACAGATACGCAGTATTTT.

This clonotype came up many times. V usage is TRBV27 and J usage is TRBJ1-3; D may be TRBD1 (6 bases). This CDR3 spans 16 amino acids. With 5 bases removed from V and 2 bases from J, the gap between germline ends came to 16 bases. The V gene's germline CDR1 is MNHEY and CDR2 SMNVEV (reference sequence). This chain's CDR3 is CASSPTGRSPGNTIYF. CDR3 nucleotides: TGTGCCAGCAGTCCTACAGGGCGCAGCCCTGGAAACACCATATATTTT.